This T cell receptor beta chain was documented in a study of beta chain features in type 1 diabetes. The CDR3 consists of 14 residues. The germline V and J ends were trimmed by 3 bases and 0 bases, with 9 bases remaining between them. From germline, CDR1 is MDHEN and CDR2 SYDVKM. Expressed TCRB transcripts were sequenced because the isolated RNA had all been reverse transcribed beforehand. TCRdb's copy holds only in-frame clones and misses some; the assay was immunoSEQ multiplex PCR. Of 300,000 or so clones listed, 13% to 15% are singletons. Study-level results: All four CD4+ subsets from Type 1 diabetes patients carried moderately but significantly shorter TCRB CDR3s.

Comments on this clone: Antigen specificity is unknown. The same CDR3 arises from other DNA sequences in this sample as well.

The sequenced material came from naive CD4+ T cells from blood. The J gene is TRBJ2-7, the V gene TRBV28; D is possibly TRBD2 (6 bases). The receptor comes from a man aged 30 to 39 with type 1 diabetes. Here the CDR3 reads CASSFGGSSYEQYF. The CDR3 nucleotides read TGTGCCAGCAGTTTCGGAGGGAGCTCCTACGAGCAGTACTTC.